A single T cell receptor (beta chain) is shown here with its context. The data belong to a study of blood T cell repertoires in COVID-19. Study at large: Both acute and convalescent COVID-19 samples were obtained from the United States, Italy and Spain. T cells, B-cell-depleted T cells, or PBMCs supplied cDNA or gDNA.

CDR3 length: 16 residues. CDR1 and CDR2 from the germline V gene are LNHDA and SQIVND (reference sequence). Trimming removed 1 base from V and 1 base from J, with 11 bases in between. Study processing details: Amplification of reference gene primers provided the estimated nucleated cell counts. Measured with immunoSEQ multiplex PCR; TCRdb has only the in-frame clones, and not every one. The V and J calls and the clone size are those of that table, but D and trimming were determined from the DNA. The sample lists about 74,000 clones, around 90% occurring once. The chain joins TRBV19 to TRBJ2-1, with D possibly being TRBD2 (6 bases). The sample taken for sequencing was peripheral blood. The sequence came from a human donor in a cohort sampled during active COVID-19. CDR3 nucleotide sequence: TGTGCCAGTAGTATAGCGGCTAGCGTGTCCTACAATGAGCAGTTCTTC. Encoded protein: CASSIAASVSYNEQFF.